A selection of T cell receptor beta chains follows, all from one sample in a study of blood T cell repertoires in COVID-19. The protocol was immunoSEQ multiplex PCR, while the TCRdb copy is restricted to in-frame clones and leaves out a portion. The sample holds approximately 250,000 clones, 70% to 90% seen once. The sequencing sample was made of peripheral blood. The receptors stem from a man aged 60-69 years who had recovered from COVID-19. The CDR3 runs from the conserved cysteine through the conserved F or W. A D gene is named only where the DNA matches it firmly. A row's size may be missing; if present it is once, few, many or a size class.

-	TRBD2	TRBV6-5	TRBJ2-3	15	CASSGLAGGRDTQYF	TGTGCCAGCAGCGGACTAGCGGGAGGAAGAGATACGCAGTATTTT
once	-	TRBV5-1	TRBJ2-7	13	CASRRQDSYEQYF	TGCGCCAGCAGAAGACAAGACTCCTACGAGCAGTACTTC
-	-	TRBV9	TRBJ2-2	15	CASSVGRINTGELFF	TGTGCCAGCAGCGTAGGGAGAATAAACACCGGGGAGCTGTTTTTT
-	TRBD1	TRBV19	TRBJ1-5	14	CASSFTGGGQPQHF	TGTGCCAGTAGTTTCACAGGGGGCGGTCAGCCCCAGCATTTT
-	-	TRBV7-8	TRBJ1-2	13	CASSQRGLYGYTF	TGTGCCAGCAGCCAGCGTGGTCTATATGGCTACACCTTC
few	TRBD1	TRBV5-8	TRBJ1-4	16	CASSEATGTANEKLFF	TGTGCCAGCAGCGAAGCAACCGGGACAGCTAATGAAAAACTGTTTTTT
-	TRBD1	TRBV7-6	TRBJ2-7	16	CASSFEPGQGAYEQYF	TGTGCCAGCAGCTTTGAACCGGGACAGGGGGCTTACGAGCAGTACTTC
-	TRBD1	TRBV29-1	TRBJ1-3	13	CSVKTGTGNTIYF	TGCAGCGTTAAGACAGGGACTGGAAACACCATATATTTT
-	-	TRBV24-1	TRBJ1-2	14	CATSLGAQDYGYTF	TGTGCCACCAGTTTGGGGGCGCAGGATTATGGCTACACCTTC
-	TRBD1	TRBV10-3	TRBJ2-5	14	CAISERTGAQTQYF	TGTGCCATCAGTGAACGGACAGGGGCTCAGACCCAGTACTTC
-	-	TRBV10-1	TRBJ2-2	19	CASRPAGQWGDDATGELFF	TGCGCCAGCAGACCGGCGGGACAGTGGGGTGACGATGCCACCGGGGAGCTGTTTTTT
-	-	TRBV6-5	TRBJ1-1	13	CASSEPVQRGAFF	TGTGCCAGCAGCGAGCCGGTTCAACGGGGGGCTTTCTTT
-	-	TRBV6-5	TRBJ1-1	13	CASAERLNTEAFF	TGTGCCAGCGCAGAACGCCTCAACACTGAAGCTTTCTTT
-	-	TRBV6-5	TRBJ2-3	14	CASRFDTGTDTQYF	TGTGCCAGCAGATTCGACACTGGCACAGATACGCAGTATTTT